A single sample is the source of the 30 T cell receptor beta chains below, sequenced in a study of siplizumab effects on memory and regulatory T cells (dated by TCRdb to between 2018 and 2020). The library was prepared using the immunoSEQ multiplex PCR assay. Entries here come from immuneACCESS through TCRdb and include only in-frame sequences with V and J called. Some clones fail to appear in such tables; in the studies checked, an unresolved V gene covers under half of the shortfall, and the cause of the remainder is unknown. In this sample the table shows fewer than 65,000 clones, over 90% of which occur a single time. The top ten clones comprise roughly 15% of the sample. Sequenced sample: CD8+ T cells sorted from blood. Every receptor here comes from a human donor in good health.

V is TRBV9 and J is TRBJ1-1; D is unresolved. V shed 2 bases and J shed 3 bases, with 5 bases lying between them. CDR3 size: 12 residues. Germline CDR1 SGDLS, CDR2 YYNGEE. This chain's CDR3 is CASSVGDTEAFF. DNA for the CDR3: TGTGCCAGCAGCGTCGGTGACACTGAAGCTTTCTTT.

This chain uses TRBV7-6 with TRBJ2-7; 7 bases are a match to TRBD1. Germline lookup yields CDR1 SGHVS and CDR2 FNYEAQ. The CDR3 contains 12 residues. Losses at the gene ends were 3 bases for V and 6 bases for J; bases not matched to a gene: 2. As DNA, the CDR3 is TGTGCCAGCAGCTTCGACAGGGCCGAGCAGTACTTC. This encodes CASSFDRAEQYF. The entire variable domain, with the rest obtained from reference TRBV7-6 and TRBJ2-7, is as follows: GAGVSQSPRYKVTKRGQDVALRCDPISGHVSLYWYRQALGQGPEFLTYFNYEAQQDKSGLPNDRFSAERPEGSISTLTIQRTEQRDSAMYRCASSFDRAEQYFGPGTRLTVT.

The sample holds one count of this clone. V is TRBV11-2 and J is TRBJ2-7; D remains ambiguous. The CDR3 runs to 10 residues. Trimming removed 6 bases from V and 3 bases from J, with 3 bases in between. CDR1 SGHAT and CDR2 FQNNGV come from the germline V gene. CDR3 DNA: TGTGCCAGCAGGGGCTACGAGCAGTACTTC. Protein product: CASRGYEQYF.

This chain joins TRBV7-2 and TRBJ1-2; a weak D match, TRBD1 (5 bases). The CDR3 consists of 14 residues. V was shortened by 0 bases and J by 4 bases, with 9 bases between the two germline ends. Per germline, CDR1 SGHTA and CDR2 FQGNSA. The CDR3 spells CASSLAGAVYGYTF. In DNA form, the CDR3 reads TGTGCCAGCAGCTTAGCTGGGGCGGTCTATGGCTACACCTTC.

This sequence joins TRBV10-3 and TRBJ2-7; D is uncertain. The CDR3 runs to 14 residues. V dropped 3 bases and J dropped 4 bases, with 13 bases sitting between them. Germline lookup yields CDR1 ENHRY and CDR2 SYGVKD. The CDR3 coding sequence is TGTGCCATCAGTGACCCAGACCGGCTATACGAGCAGTACTTC. Protein: CAISDPDRLYEQYF.

The chain employs TRBV11-1 and TRBJ1-5; D remains ambiguous. V dropped 3 bases and J dropped 0 bases, with 3 bases sitting between them. CDR1 is SGHAT and CDR2 is FQDESV in the germline V gene (reference sequence). The CDR3 is 13 amino acids. DNA of the CDR3: TGTGCCAGCAGCTTCCATAGCAATCAGCCCCAGCATTTT. This encodes CASSFHSNQPQHF.

The rearrangement uses TRBV27 and TRBJ2-1, with D perhaps TRBD2 (5 bases). Looked up from germline, CDR1 is MNHEY and CDR2 is SMNVEV (reference sequence). The V gene lost 7 bases and the J gene lost 5 bases, with 15 bases spanning the gap. This CDR3 is built from 14 residues. In nucleotides, the CDR3 is TGTGCCAGCAAGTATGGGAGCGGTAACAATGAGCAGTTCTTC. This encodes CASKYGSGNNEQFF.

The chain couples TRBV11-3 to TRBJ2-1; TRBD1 matches 8 bases. J lost 8 bases, V lost 4 bases, and 10 bases had no gene match. The CDR3 extends over 15 amino acids. Germline V gene data show CDR1 as SGHNT and CDR2 as YENEEA. The CDR3, as DNA: TGTGCCAGCAGCTCTGGCTCAGGGGGCCTTGATGAGCAGTTCTTC. Translating it yields CASSSGSGGLDEQFF. The full variable domain, completed using reference TRBV11-3 and TRBJ2-1, is EAGVVQSPRYKIIEKKQPVAFWCNPISGHNTLYWYLQNLGQGPELLIRYENEEAVDDSQLPKDRFSAERLKGVDSTLKIQPAELGDSAVYLCASSSGSGGLDEQFFGPGTRLTVL.

This clone was found once. The J gene is TRBJ1-1, the V gene TRBV7-8; no clear D. Trimming cost V 1 base and J 4 bases, with 7 bases left between them. The germline CDR1 and CDR2 sequences are SGHVS and FQNEAQ. The CDR3 totals 13 residues. CDR3 nucleotide sequence: TGTGCCAGCAGCTTAGGATCGACCACTGAAGCTTTCTTT. Protein product: CASSLGSTTEAFF.

The V and J genes are TRBV5-1 and TRBJ2-1, with 12 bases that match TRBD2. Germline V gene sequence: CDR1 SGHRS, CDR2 YFSETQ. The CDR3 has 15 residues. V was pared by 4 bases and J by 6 bases, with 5 bases of the junction left unmatched. The CDR3 DNA is TGCGCCAGCAGCCCGCGACTAGCGGGAGCCAATGAGCAGTTCTTC. Its protein product is CASSPRLAGANEQFF.

The chain carries TRBV19 and TRBJ2-2; TRBD2 aligns across 8 bases. After removal of 8 bases from V and 4 bases from J, the junction contained 6 bases not matched to a gene. The CDR3 consists of 14 residues. Germline loops: CDR1 LNHDA, CDR2 SQIVND (reference sequence). The CDR3 DNA is TGTGCCAGTCTGAGCGGGAGTGTCACCGGGGAGCTGTTTTTT. Protein: CASLSGSVTGELFF.

The chain has TRBV11-2 and TRBJ2-2; D remains unclear. The CDR3 length is 15 residues. V was pared by 1 base and J by 2 bases, with 8 bases between. Germline V gives CDR1 SGHAT, CDR2 FQNNGV. CDR3 amino acids: CASSLGRLNTGELFF. CDR3 nucleotides: TGTGCCAGCAGCTTAGGGAGACTTAACACCGGGGAGCTGTTTTTT.

This chain links TRBV4-1 with TRBJ2-7, with 10 nucleotides matching TRBD1. There are 16 residues in the CDR3. J gave up 3 bases and V 3 bases, and 8 bases lay outside the gene matches. CDR1 and CDR2 (germline): MGHRA, YSYEKL. CDR3 in amino acids: CASSQTPGTGVYEQYF. The CDR3, as DNA: TGCGCCAGCAGCCAGACCCCCGGGACAGGGGTCTACGAGCAGTACTTC.

The chain employs TRBV4-1 and TRBJ2-2; D perhaps matches TRBD1 (6 bases). CDR3 size: 14 residues. The V end lost 2 bases, the J end lost 6 bases, and 10 bases lay between the germline ends. Germline loops: CDR1 MGHRA, CDR2 YSYEKL. Written as DNA, the CDR3 is TGCGCCAGCAGCCAACACAGGGTTTCCGGGGAGCTGTTTTTT. Translating it yields CASSQHRVSGELFF.

The chain combines TRBV27 with TRBJ2-5; unclear D gene. The assigned J gene may be wrong: the sequence end matches TRBJ2-7 better. The CDR3 sequence is 12 residues long. Germline CDR1 MNHEY, CDR2 SMNVEV (reference sequence). Here the CDR3 DNA reads TGTGCCAGCAGCATTAACCGGTACGAGCAGTACTTC. It translates to CASSINRYEQYF.

The chain uses TRBV28 and TRBJ2-7, with 8 bases fitting TRBD1. CDR1 MDHEN and CDR2 SYDVKM come from the germline V gene. Trimming cost V 7 bases and J 3 bases; bases outside gene matches: 8. This CDR3 has 14 residues. The chain's CDR3 is CASNRPGGGYEQYF. The CDR3 DNA follows: TGTGCCAGCAACCGACCAGGGGGCGGCTACGAGCAGTACTTC.

This clone was seen once. This chain connects TRBV5-6 to TRBJ2-7; D could derive from TRBD1 or TRBD2 (5 bases each). Per the germline V gene, CDR1 is SGHDT and CDR2 is YYEEEE. CDR3 length: 15 residues. The V end was cut by 4 bases, the J end by 6 bases, with 20 bases between. CDR3 DNA sequence: TGTGCCAGCAGCCGGGACGGCAAAAGGGGCCTCGAGCAGTACTTC. This gives the protein CASSRDGKRGLEQYF.

The chain has TRBV27 and TRBJ2-5; weak D call: TRBD1 (5 bases). Germline V gives CDR1 MNHEY, CDR2 SMNVEV (reference sequence). The CDR3 is 15 residues long. With 2 bases removed from V and 6 bases from J, the gap between germline ends came to 16 bases. DNA for the CDR3: TGTGCCAGCAGTTTAAGAGGCAGGGCAGGTAAGACCCAGTACTTC. Translating gives CASSLRGRAGKTQYF.

The CDR3 region is CASSPDSSSNYGYTF. In DNA form, the CDR3 reads TGTGCCAGCAGCCCCGACTCTTCCTCTAACTATGGCTACACCTTC. J is TRBJ1-2 and V is TRBV5-6; D not resolved. The CDR3 is 15 amino acids. Germline V lookup: CDR1 SGHDT, CDR2 YYEEEE. The V end was cut by 4 bases, the J end by 0 bases, with 13 bases between.

The chain joins TRBV27 to TRBJ2-1; D is unclear. This CDR3 comprises 14 residues. V gave up 5 bases and J gave up 4 bases, with 12 bases separating them. Germline lookup yields CDR1 MNHEY and CDR2 SMNVEV (reference sequence). DNA of the CDR3: TGTGCCAGCAGTGGTCCCTCCGGATACAATGAGCAGTTCTTC. It codes for CASSGPSGYNEQFF.

This clone was counted a single time. The J gene is TRBJ2-3, the V gene TRBV4-1, with D unresolved. CDR1 and CDR2 (germline): MGHRA, YSYEKL. The CDR3 consists of 14 residues. V was shortened by 0 bases and J by 4 bases, with 8 bases between the two germline ends. The CDR3 reads CASSQDLWADTQYF. CDR3 DNA sequence: TGCGCCAGCAGCCAAGATCTGTGGGCAGATACGCAGTATTTT.

The chain couples TRBV27 to TRBJ2-7, with 8 bases aligning to TRBD1. CDR1 is MNHEY and CDR2 is SMNVEV in the germline V gene (reference sequence). V trimming: 7 bases; J trimming: 6 bases; junction bases outside the gene matches: 5. CDR3 length equals 12 residues. This CDR3 reads CASMAGGGEQYF. In nucleotides, the CDR3 is TGTGCCAGCATGGCAGGGGGCGGCGAGCAGTACTTC.

The chain recombines TRBV6-5 with TRBJ1-2, with TRBD1 matching 7 bases. CDR1 and CDR2 (germline): MNHEY, SVGAGI. V gave up 4 bases and J gave up 5 bases; unmatched junction bases: 4. This CDR3 spans 13 amino acids. The CDR3 protein is CASSFGQAYGYTF. The CDR3 region has the DNA TGTGCCAGCAGTTTTGGACAGGCTTATGGCTACACCTTC.

V is TRBV10-3 and J is TRBJ1-1; weak D call: TRBD1 (6 bases). CDR3 length: 15 residues. CDR1 is ENHRY, CDR2 SYGVKD, per germline. V lost 3 bases, J lost 3 bases, and 14 bases lay in between. The CDR3 reads CAISEGQPGDTEAFF. CDR3 in DNA: TGTGCCATCAGTGAAGGGCAGCCAGGGGACACTGAAGCTTTCTTT.

This clone was observed many times. The chain uses TRBV20-1 and TRBJ2-7, with no clear D. Germline lookup yields CDR1 DFQATT and CDR2 SNEGSKA (reference sequence). V lost 6 bases, J lost 2 bases, and 8 bases lay in between. The CDR3 totals 11 residues. The CDR3 sequence is CSAVHAYEQYF. The CDR3 DNA reads TGCAGTGCCGTCCACGCCTACGAGCAGTACTTC.

The chain employs TRBV6-5 and TRBJ2-5, with D perhaps matching TRBD2 (5 bases). The CDR3 totals 13 residues. Trimming took off 6 bases at V and 5 bases at J, with 13 bases between the two ends. The germline CDR1 and CDR2 sequences are MNHEY and SVGAGI. The CDR3 spells CASRRTEVETQYF. CDR3 bases: TGTGCCAGCAGGCGAACGGAGGTGGAGACCCAGTACTTC.

The chain combines TRBV29-1 with TRBJ2-5; TRBD2 matches at 8 bases. V gave up 7 bases and J gave up 4 bases; unmatched junction bases: 11. Germline V CDR1 and CDR2: SQVTM, ANQGSEA. The CDR3 is 14 residues long. DNA for the CDR3: TGCAGCGCGCCACAAGGACTAGCAGGAGAGACCCAGTACTTC. It specifies CSAPQGLAGETQYF.

The chain uses TRBV2 and TRBJ1-5, with D maybe TRBD1 (5 bases). Trimming cost V 1 base and J 5 bases, with 21 bases left between them. This CDR3 region has 18 residues. Germline lookup yields CDR1 SNHLY and CDR2 FYNNEI. The CDR3 bases are TGTGCCAGCAGTGAAGTCTATCCGGGACGGAATTTGTATCAGCCCCAGCATTTT. It specifies CASSEVYPGRNLYQPQHF. The whole variable domain, remainder taken from reference TRBV2 and TRBJ1-5, is EPEVTQTPSHQVTQMGQEVILRCVPISNHLYFYWYRQILGQKVEFLVSFYNNEISEKSEIFDDQFSVERPDGSNFTLKIRSTKLEDSAMYFCASSEVYPGRNLYQPQHFGDGTRLSIL.

This sequence joins TRBV7-9 and TRBJ2-2; no firm D call. The CDR3 has 11 residues. Germline lookup yields CDR1 SEHNR and CDR2 FQNEAQ (reference sequence). The V and J ends lost 3 bases and 5 bases respectively, with 1 base between them. The CDR3 is CASSFTGELFF. CDR3 coding DNA: TGTGCCAGCAGCTTTACCGGGGAGCTGTTTTTT.

The chain employs TRBV10-1 and TRBJ1-6; D unclear. CDR1 and CDR2 from the germline V gene are WNHNN and SYGVQD (reference sequence). The V and J ends lost 0 bases and 8 bases respectively, with 5 bases between them. This CDR3 is 13 amino acids long. CDR3 protein: CASSESLDSPLHF. In DNA form, the CDR3 reads TGCGCCAGCAGTGAGTCGCTAGATTCACCCCTCCACTTT.